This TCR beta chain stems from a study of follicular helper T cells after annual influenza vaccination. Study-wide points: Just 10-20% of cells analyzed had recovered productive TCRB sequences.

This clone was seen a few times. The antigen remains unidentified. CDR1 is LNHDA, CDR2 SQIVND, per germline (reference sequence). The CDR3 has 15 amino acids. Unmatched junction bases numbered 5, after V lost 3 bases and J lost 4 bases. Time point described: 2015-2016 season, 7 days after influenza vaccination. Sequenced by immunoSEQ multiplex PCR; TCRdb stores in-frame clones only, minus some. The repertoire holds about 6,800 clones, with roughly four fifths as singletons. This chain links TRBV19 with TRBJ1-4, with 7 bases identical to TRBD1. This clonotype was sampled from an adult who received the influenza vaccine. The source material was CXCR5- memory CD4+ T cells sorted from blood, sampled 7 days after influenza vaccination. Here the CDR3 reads CASSIGGTDNEKLFF. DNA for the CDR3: TGTGCCAGTAGTATCGGAGGGACAGATAATGAAAAACTGTTTTTT.